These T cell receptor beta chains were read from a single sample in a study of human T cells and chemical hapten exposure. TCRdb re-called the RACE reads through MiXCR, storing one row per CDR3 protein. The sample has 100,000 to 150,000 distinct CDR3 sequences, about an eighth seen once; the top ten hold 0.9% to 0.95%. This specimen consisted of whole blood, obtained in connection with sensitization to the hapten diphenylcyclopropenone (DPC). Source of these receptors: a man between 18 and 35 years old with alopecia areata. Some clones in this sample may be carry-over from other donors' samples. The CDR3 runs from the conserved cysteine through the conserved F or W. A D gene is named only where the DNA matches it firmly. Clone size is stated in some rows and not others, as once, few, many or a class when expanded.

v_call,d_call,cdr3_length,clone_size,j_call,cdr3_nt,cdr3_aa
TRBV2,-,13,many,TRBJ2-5,TGTGCCAGCAGTGGGGCGGCACAAGAGACCCAGTACTTC,CASSGAAQETQYF
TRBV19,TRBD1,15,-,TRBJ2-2,TGTGCCAGTAGCTGGGACAGGGGGCGCGCCGGGGAGCTGTTTTTT,CASSWDRGRAGELFF
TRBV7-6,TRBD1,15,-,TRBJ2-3,TGTGCCAGCAGCTCCGGACAGGGGAGCACAGATACGCAGTATTTT,CASSSGQGSTDTQYF
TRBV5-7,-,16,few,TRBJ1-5,TGTGCCATCACCGCGGACAGCCTGTATAGCAATCAGCCCCAGCATTTT,CAITADSLYSNQPQHF
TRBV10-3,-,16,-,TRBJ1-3,TGTGCCATCAAGCCCCACCGGGACATTGAGCGAAACACCATATATTTT,CAIKPHRDIERNTIYF
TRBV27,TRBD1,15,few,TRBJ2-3,TGTGCCAGCAGTGAAAAGACAGGGGGCACAGATACGCAGTATTTT,CASSEKTGGTDTQYF
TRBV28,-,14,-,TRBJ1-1,TGTGCCAGCAGGCCCAGGGGAAGTGGCACTGAAGCTTTCTTT,CASRPRGSGTEAFF
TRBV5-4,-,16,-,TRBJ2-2,TGTGCCAGCAGCCCCCGGGCGGCAGGGGAAACCGGGGAGCTGTTTTTT,CASSPRAAGETGELFF
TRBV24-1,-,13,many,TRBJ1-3,TGTGCCTCCCGCAGGGACCGTGAAAACACCATATATTTT,CASRRDRENTIYF
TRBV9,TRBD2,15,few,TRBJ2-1,TGTGCCAGCAGCGTAGTCGGGACTAGCGCCAATGAGCAGTTCTTC,CASSVVGTSANEQFF
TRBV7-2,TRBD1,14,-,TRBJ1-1,TGTGCCAGCAGCCCGGGGGACAGGGCCACTGAAGCTTTCTTT,CASSPGDRATEAFF
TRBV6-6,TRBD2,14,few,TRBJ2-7,TGTGCCAGCAGTTACTCTAGCGGGGTCTACGAGCAGTACTTC,CASSYSSGVYEQYF
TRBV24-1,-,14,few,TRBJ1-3,TGTGCCACCAGCTCGGCCAGCTCTGGAAACACCATATATTTT,CATSSASSGNTIYF
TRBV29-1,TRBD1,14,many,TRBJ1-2,TGCAGCGGTCGTCCCGGGACAGAGAACTATGGCTACACCTTC,CSGRPGTENYGYTF
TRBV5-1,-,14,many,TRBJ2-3,TGCGCCAGCAGCCCTGGGGGGTTCCCAGATACGCAGTATTTT,CASSPGGFPDTQYF
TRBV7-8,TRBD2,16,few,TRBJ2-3,TGTGCCAGCAGCTCGGGACTAGCGGCATTAACAGATACGCAGTATTTT,CASSSGLAALTDTQYF
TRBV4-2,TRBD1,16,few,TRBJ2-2,TGTGCCAGCAGCGGAGGACAGGGGGCCTTCACCGGGGAGCTGTTTTTT,CASSGGQGAFTGELFF
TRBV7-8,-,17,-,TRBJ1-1,TGTGCCAGCAGCTTAGCCACAGCATGGGTGATGAACACTGAAGCTTTCTTT,CASSLATAWVMNTEAFF
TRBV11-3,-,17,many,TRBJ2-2,TGTGCCAGCAGCTCCTCCCCGGGACAATCGAACACCGGGGAGCTGTTTTTT,CASSSSPGQSNTGELFF
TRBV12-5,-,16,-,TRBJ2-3,TGTGCTAGTGGTTTGGGCCGGGACACTTACACAGATACGCAGTATTTT,CASGLGRDTYTDTQYF
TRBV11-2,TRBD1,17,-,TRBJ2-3,TGTGCCAGCAGCTTACCATTCCGGGACAGGCGAACAGCTACGCAGTATTTT,CASSLPFRDRRTATQYF
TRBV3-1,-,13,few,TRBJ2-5,TGTGCCAGCAGCCCCGGACCGTCCGAGACCCAGTACTTC,CASSPGPSETQYF
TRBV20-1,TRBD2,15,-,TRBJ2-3,TGCAGTGCTACAGGGTTAGCGGGGGATTCGGATACGCAGTATTTT,CSATGLAGDSDTQYF
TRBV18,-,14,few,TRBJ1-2,TGTGCCAGCTCCCACTGGGGCAGGGTTGGCGGCTACACCTTC,CASSHWGRVGGYTF
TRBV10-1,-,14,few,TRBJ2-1,TGCGCCAGCAGCGAGGGAAGTTCCTACAATGAGCAGTTCTTC,CASSEGSSYNEQFF
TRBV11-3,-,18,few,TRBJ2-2,TGTGCCAGCAGCGGGCGGAAGAGGGGGGCAATAGGCACCGGGGAGCTGTTTTTT,CASSGRKRGAIGTGELFF
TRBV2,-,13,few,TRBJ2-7,TGTGCCAGCAGACCGGTAGGCGCCTACGAGCAGTACTTC,CASRPVGAYEQYF
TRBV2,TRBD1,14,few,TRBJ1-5,TGTGCCAGTAGACAGGGGGCGAGCAATCAGCCCCAGCATTTT,CASRQGASNQPQHF
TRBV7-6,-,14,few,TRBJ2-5,TGTGCCAGCAGTCCAAAGAGGGGCCAAGAGACCCAGTACTTC,CASSPKRGQETQYF
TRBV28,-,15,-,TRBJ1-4,TGTGCCAGCAGTCCTGCCCCGGACCATGGGGCTGTTCTGTATTTT,CASSPAPDHGAVLYF
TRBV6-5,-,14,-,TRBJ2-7,TGTGCCAGCAGTTACGGGCAGGGCCCCTACGAGCAGTACTTC,CASSYGQGPYEQYF
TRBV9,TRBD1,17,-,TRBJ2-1,TGTGCCAGCAGCGTAGGAGGCGGGACAGGGTTCTACAATGAGCAGTTCTTC,CASSVGGGTGFYNEQFF
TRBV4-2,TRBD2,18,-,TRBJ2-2,TGTGCCAGCAGCCCCCGGACTAGCGGGGGGACGAACACCGGGGAGCTGTTTTTT,CASSPRTSGGTNTGELFF
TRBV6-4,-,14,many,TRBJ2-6,TGTGCCAGCAAGTCGGACTCTGGGGCCAACGTCCTGACTTTC,CASKSDSGANVLTF
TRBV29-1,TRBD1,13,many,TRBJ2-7,TGCAGCGTTGTACCGGGACAGGGGAACGAGCAGTACTTC,CSVVPGQGNEQYF